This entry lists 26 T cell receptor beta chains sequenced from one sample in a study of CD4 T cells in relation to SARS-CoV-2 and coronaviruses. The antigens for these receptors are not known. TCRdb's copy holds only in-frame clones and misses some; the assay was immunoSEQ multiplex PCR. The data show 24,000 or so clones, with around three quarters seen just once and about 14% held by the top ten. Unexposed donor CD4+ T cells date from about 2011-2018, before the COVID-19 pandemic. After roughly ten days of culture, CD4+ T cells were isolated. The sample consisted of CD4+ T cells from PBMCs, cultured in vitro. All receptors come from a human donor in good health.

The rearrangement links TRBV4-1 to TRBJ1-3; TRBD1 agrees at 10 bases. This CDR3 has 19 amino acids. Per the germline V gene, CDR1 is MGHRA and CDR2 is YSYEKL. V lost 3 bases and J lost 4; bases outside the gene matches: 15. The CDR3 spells CASSHPTVSGTGEGNTIYF. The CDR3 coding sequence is TGCGCCAGCAGCCACCCTACTGTCTCTGGGACAGGGGAAGGAAACACCATATATTTT.

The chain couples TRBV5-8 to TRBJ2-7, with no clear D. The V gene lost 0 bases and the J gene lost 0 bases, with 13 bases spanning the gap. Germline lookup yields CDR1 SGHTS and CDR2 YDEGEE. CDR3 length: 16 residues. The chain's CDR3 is CASSLARQRSSYEQYF. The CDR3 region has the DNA TGTGCCAGCAGCTTGGCCAGGCAGCGAAGCTCCTACGAGCAGTACTTC.

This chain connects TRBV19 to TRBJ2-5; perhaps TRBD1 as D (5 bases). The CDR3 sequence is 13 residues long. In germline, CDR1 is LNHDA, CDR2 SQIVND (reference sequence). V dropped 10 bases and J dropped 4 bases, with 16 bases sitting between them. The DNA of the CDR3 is TGTGCCACTGCGCAGGGTCCCCGAGAGACCCAGTACTTC. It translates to CATAQGPRETQYF.

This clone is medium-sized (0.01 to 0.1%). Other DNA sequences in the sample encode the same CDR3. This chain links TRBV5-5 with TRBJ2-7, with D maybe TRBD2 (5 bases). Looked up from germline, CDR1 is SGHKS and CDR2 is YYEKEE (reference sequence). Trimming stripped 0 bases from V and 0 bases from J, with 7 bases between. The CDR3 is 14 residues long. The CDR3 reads CASSLVGNSYEQYF. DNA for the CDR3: TGTGCCAGCAGCTTGGTCGGGAACTCCTACGAGCAGTACTTC.

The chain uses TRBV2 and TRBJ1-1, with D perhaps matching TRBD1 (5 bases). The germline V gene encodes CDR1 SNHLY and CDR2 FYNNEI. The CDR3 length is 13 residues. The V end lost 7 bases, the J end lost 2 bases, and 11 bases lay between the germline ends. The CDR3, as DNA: TGTGCCAGCACCAAAGGGGAAAACACTGAAGCTTTCTTT. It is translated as CASTKGENTEAFF.

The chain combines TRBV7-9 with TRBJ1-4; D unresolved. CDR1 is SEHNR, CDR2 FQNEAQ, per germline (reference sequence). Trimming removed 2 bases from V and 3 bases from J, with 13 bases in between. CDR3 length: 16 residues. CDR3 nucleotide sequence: TGTGCCAGCAGCTTATCCGGCGGTGGATCTAATGAAAAACTGTTTTTT. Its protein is CASSLSGGGSNEKLFF.

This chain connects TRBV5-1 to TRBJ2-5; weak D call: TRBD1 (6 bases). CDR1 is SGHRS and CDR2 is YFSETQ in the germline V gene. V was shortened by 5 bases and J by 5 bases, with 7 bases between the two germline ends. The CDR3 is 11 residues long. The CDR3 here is CASRGQETQYF. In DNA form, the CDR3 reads TGCGCCAGCAGAGGACAGGAGACCCAGTACTTC.

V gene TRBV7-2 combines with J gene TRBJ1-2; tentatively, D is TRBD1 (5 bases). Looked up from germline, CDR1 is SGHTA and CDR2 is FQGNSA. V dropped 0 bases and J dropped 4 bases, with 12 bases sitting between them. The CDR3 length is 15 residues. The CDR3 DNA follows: TGTGCCAGCAGCTTAGCGGTCGGGGCTGGCTATGGCTACACCTTC. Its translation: CASSLAVGAGYGYTF.

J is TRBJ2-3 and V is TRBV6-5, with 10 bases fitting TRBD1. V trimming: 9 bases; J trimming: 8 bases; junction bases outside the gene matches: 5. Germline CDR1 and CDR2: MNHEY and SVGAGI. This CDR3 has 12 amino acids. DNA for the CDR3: TGTGCCAGTGGACAGGGGGGTGGTACGCAGTATTTT. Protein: CASGQGGGTQYF.

DNA for the CDR3: TGTGCCAGCAGCTTAGCCCCGTCACGAACAGGGTTATACACCATATATTTT. This codes for CASSLAPSRTGLYTIYF. The chain combines TRBV7-8 with TRBJ1-3; D possibly corresponds to TRBD1 (6 bases). V was cut by 0 bases and J by 8 bases, with 20 bases left in between. The CDR3 totals 17 residues. The germline V gene has CDR1 SGHVS and CDR2 FQNEAQ.

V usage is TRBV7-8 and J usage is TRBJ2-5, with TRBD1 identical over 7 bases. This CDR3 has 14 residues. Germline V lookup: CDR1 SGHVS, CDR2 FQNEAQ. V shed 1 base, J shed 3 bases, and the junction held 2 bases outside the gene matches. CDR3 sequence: CASSLGQGKETQYF. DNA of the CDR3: TGTGCCAGCAGCTTAGGACAGGGTAAAGAGACCCAGTACTTC.

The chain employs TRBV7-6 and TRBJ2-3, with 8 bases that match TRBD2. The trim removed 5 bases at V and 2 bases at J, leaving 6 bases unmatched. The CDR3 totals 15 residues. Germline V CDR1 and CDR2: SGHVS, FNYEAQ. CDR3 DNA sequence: TGTGCCAGCAGCAACAGCGGGAGCCCCACAGATACGCAGTATTTT. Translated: CASSNSGSPTDTQYF.

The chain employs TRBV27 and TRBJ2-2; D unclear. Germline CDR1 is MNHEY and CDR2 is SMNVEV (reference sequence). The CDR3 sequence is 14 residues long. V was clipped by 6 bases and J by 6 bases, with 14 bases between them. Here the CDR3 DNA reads TGTGCCAGCAGGGGTACCCTAACAGCCGGGGAGCTGTTTTTT. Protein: CASRGTLTAGELFF.

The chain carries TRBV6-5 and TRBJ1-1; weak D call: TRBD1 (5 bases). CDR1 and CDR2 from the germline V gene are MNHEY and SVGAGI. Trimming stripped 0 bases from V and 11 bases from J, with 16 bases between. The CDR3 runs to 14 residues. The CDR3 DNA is TGTGCCAGCAGTTACTCGATCGGGGGGTATTACGCTTTCTTT. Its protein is CASSYSIGGYYAFF.

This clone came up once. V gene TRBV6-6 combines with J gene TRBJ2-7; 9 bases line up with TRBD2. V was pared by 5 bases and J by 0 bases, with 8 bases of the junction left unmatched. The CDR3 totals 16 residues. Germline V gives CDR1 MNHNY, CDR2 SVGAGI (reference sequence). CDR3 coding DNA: TGTGCCAGCAGTATTAGCGGGAGTCCAAACTCCTACGAGCAGTACTTC. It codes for CASSISGSPNSYEQYF.

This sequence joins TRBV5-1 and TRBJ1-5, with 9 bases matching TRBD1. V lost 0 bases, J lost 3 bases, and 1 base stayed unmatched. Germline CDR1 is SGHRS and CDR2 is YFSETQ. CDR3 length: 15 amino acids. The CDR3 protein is CASSLGTGDNQPQHF. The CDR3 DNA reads TGCGCCAGCAGCTTGGGGACAGGGGACAATCAGCCCCAGCATTTT.

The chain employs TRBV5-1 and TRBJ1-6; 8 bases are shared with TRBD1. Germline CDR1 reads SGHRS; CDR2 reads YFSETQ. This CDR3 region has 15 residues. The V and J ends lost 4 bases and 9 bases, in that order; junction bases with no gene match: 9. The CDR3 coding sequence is TGCGCCAGCAGCGACAAGACAGGGGCGGGTTCACCCCTCCACTTT. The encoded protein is CASSDKTGAGSPLHF.

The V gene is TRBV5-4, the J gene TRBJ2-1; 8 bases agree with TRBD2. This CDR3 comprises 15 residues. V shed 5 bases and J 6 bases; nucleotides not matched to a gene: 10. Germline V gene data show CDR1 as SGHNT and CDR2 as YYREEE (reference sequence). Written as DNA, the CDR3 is TGTGCCAGCAGTTTCGAGCGGGAGTCGGTCAATGAGCAGTTCTTC. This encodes CASSFERESVNEQFF.

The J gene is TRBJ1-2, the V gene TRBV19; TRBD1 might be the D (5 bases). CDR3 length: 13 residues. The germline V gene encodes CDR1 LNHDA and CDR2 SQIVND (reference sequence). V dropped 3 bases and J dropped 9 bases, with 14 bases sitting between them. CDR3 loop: CASSIFSGNSYTF. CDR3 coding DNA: TGTGCCAGTAGTATTTTCTCAGGGAATAGCTACACCTTC.

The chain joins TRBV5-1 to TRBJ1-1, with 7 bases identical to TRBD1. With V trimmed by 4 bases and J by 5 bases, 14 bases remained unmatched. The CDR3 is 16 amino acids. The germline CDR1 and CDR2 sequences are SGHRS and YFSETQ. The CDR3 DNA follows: TGCGCCAGCAGCCTGGGCCCACAGGGGAGGAGGACTGAAGCTTTCTTT. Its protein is CASSLGPQGRRTEAFF.

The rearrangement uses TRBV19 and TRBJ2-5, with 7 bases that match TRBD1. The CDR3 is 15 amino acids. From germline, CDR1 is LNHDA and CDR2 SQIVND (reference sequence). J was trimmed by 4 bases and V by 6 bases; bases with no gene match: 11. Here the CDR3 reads CASSSNRGRGETQYF. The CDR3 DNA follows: TGTGCCAGTAGCTCAAACAGGGGTCGGGGAGAGACCCAGTACTTC.

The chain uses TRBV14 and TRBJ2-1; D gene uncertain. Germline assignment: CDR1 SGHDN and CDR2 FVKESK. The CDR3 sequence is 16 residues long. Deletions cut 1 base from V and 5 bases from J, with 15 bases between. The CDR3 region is CASSQARVAAHNEQFF. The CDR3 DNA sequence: TGTGCCAGCAGCCAAGCCCGCGTAGCTGCCCACAATGAGCAGTTCTTC.

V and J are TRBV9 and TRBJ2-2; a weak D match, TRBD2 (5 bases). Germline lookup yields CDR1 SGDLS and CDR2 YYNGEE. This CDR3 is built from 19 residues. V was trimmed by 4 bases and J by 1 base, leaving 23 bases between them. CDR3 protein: CASSLRRAVGIGNTGELFF. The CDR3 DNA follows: TGTGCCAGCAGCTTGAGGCGGGCTGTCGGGATTGGGAACACCGGGGAGCTGTTTTTT. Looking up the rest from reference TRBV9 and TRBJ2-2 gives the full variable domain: DSGVTQTPKHLITATGQRVTLRCSPRSGDLSVYWYQQSLDQGLQFLIQYYNGEERAKGNILERFSAQQFPDLHSELNLSSLELGDSALYFCASSLRRAVGIGNTGELFFGEGSRLTVL.

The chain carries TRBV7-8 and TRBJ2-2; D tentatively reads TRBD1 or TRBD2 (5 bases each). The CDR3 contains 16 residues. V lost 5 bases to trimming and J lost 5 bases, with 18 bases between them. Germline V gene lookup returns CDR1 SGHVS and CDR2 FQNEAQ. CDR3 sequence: CASSHLSRAGTGELFF. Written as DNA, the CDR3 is TGTGCCAGCAGCCACCTGTCGAGGGCAGGGACCGGGGAGCTGTTTTTT.

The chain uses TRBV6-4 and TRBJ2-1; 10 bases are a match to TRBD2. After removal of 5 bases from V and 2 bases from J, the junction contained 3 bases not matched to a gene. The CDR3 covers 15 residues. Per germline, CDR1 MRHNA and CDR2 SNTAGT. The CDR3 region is CASSRLAGAYNEQFF. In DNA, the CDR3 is TGTGCCAGCAGTAGACTAGCGGGTGCCTACAATGAGCAGTTCTTC.

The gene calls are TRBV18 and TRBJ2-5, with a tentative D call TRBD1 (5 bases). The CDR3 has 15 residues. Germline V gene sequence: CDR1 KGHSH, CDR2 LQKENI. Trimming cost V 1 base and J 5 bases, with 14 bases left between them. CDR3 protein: CASSPRLAKGETQYF. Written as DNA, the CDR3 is TGTGCCAGCTCACCACGCTTAGCTAAGGGGGAGACCCAGTACTTC.